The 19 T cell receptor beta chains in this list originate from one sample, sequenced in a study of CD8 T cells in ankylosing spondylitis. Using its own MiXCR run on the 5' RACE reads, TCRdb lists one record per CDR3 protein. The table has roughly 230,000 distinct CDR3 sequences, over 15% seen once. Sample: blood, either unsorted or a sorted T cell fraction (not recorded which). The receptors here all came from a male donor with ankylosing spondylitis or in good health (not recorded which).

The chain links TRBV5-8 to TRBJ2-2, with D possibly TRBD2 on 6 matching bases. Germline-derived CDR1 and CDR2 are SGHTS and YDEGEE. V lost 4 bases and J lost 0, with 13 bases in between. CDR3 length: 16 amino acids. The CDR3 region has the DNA TGTGCCAGCAGCCAGCCGCGGGACCCGAACACCGGGGAGCTGTTTTTT. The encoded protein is CASSQPRDPNTGELFF.

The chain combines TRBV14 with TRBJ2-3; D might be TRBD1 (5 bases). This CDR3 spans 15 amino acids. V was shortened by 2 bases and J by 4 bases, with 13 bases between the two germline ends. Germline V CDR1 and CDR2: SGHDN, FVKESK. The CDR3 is CASSQTQGRADTQYF. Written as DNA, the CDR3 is TGTGCCAGCAGCCAAACGCAGGGTAGAGCAGATACGCAGTATTTT.

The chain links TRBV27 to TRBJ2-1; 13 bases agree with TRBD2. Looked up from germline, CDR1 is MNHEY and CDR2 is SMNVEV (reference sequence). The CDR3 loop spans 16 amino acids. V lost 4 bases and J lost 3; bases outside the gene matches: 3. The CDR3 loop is CASSSGTSGIYNEQFF. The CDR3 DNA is TGTGCCAGCAGTTCAGGGACTAGCGGGATCTACAATGAGCAGTTCTTC.

In DNA, the CDR3 is TGTGCCAGCAGTTTTTCGGGGGAGGGCTCCTACGAGCAGTACTTC. This translates into CASSFSGEGSYEQYF. The rearrangement links TRBV27 to TRBJ2-7; TRBD2 aligns across 7 bases. This CDR3 has 15 amino acids. V lost 3 bases and J lost 0; bases outside the gene matches: 5. CDR1 is MNHEY and CDR2 is SMNVEV in the germline V gene (reference sequence).

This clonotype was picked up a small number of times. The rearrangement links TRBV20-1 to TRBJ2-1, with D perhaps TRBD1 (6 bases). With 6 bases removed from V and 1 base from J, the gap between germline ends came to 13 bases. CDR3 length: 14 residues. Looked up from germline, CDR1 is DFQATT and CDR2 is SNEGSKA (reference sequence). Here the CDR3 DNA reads TGCAGTGCCATCGGAAGGGGGTCCTACAATGAGCAGTTCTTC. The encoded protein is CSAIGRGSYNEQFF.

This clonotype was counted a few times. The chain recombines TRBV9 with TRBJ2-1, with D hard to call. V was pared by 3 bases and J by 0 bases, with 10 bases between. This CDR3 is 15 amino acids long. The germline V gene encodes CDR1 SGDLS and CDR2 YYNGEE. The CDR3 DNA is TGTGCCAGCAGCGATAGTGGCCTCTCCTACAATGAGCAGTTCTTC. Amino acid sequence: CASSDSGLSYNEQFF. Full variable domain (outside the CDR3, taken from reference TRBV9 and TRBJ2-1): DSGVTQTPKHLITATGQRVTLRCSPRSGDLSVYWYQQSLDQGLQFLIQYYNGEERAKGNILERFSAQQFPDLHSELNLSSLELGDSALYFCASSDSGLSYNEQFFGPGTRLTVL.

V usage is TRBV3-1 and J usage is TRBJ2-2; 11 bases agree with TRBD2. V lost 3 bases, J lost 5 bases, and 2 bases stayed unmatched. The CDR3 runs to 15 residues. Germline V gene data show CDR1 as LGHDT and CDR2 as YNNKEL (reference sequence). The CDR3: CASSQGLAETGELFF. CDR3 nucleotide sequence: TGTGCCAGCAGCCAGGGACTAGCGGAAACCGGGGAGCTGTTTTTT. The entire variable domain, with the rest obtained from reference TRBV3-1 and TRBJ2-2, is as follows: DTAVSQTPKYLVTQMGNDKSIKCEQNLGHDTMYWYKQDSKKFLKIMFSYNNKELIINETVPNRFSPKSPDKAHLNLHINSLELGDSAVYFCASSQGLAETGELFFGEGSRLTVL.

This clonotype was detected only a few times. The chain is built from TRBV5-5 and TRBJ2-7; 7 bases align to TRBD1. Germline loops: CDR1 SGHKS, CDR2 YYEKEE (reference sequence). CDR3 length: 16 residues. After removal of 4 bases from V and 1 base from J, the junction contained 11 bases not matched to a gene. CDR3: CASSGGTGERSYEQYF. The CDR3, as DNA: TGTGCCAGCAGCGGGGGCACAGGGGAAAGATCCTACGAGCAGTACTTC.

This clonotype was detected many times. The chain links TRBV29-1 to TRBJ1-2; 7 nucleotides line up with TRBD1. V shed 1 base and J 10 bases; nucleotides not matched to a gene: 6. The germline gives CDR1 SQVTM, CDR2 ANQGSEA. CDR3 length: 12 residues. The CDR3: CSVEAGQALYTF. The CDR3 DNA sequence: TGCAGCGTTGAAGCCGGACAGGCCCTCTACACCTTC.

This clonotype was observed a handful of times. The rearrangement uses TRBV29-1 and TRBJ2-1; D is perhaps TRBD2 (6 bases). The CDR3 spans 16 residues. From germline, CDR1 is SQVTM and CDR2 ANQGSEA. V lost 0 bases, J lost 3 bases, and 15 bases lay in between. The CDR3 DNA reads TGCAGCGTTGAAGATCGGGGGACTGATCTCTACAATGAGCAGTTCTTC. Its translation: CSVEDRGTDLYNEQFF.

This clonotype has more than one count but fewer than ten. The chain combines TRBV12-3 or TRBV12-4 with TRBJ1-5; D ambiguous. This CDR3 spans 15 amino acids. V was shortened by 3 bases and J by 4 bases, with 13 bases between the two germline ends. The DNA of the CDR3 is TGTGCCAGCAGTTTGAGGGTTGGTGGGAATCAGCCCCAGCATTTT. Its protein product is CASSLRVGGNQPQHF.

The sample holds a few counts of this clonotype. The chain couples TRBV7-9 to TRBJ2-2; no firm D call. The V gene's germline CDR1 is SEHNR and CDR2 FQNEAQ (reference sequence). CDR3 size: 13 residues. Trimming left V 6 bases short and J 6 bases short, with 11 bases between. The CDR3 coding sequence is TGTGCCAGCAGGCTATACGGAGCCGGGGAGCTGTTTTTT. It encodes CASRLYGAGELFF.

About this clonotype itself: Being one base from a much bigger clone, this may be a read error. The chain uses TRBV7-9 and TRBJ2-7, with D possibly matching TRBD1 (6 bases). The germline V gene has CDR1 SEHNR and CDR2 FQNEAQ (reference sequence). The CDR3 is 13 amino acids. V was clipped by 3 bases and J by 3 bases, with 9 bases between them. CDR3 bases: TGTGCCAGCAGCTTGGACAGCGACTACGAGCAGTACTTC. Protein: CASSLDSDYEQYF.

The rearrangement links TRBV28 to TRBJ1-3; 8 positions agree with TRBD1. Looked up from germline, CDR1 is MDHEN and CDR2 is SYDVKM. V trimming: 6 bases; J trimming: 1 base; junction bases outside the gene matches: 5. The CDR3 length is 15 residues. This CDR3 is CASRETGVSGNTIYF. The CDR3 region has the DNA TGTGCCAGCAGGGAGACAGGGGTTTCTGGAAACACCATATATTTT.

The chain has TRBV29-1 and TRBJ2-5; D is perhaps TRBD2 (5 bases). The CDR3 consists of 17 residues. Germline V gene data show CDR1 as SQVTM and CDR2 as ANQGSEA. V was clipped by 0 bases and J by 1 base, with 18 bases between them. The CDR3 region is CSVEDLEGSFPQETQYF. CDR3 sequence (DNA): TGCAGCGTTGAAGATCTTGAGGGCTCATTCCCCCAAGAGACCCAGTACTTC. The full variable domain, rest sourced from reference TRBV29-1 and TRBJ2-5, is SAVISQKPSRDICQRGTSLTIQCQVDSQVTMMFWYRQQPGQSLTLIATANQGSEATYESGFVIDKFPISRPNLTFSTLTVSNMSPEDSSIYLCSVEDLEGSFPQETQYFGPGTRLLVL.

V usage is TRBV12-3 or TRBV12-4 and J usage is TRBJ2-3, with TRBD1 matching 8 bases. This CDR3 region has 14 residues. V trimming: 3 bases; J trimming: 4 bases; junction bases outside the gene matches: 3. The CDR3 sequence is CASSLTGASDTQYF. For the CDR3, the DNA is TGTGCCAGCAGTTTGACAGGGGCCTCAGATACGCAGTATTTT.

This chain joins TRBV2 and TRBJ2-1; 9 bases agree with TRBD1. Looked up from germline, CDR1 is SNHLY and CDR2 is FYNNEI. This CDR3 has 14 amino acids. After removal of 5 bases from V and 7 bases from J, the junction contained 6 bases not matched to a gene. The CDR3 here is CASSSGQGSNEQFF. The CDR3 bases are TGTGCCAGCAGTTCCGGACAGGGGTCGAATGAGCAGTTCTTC.

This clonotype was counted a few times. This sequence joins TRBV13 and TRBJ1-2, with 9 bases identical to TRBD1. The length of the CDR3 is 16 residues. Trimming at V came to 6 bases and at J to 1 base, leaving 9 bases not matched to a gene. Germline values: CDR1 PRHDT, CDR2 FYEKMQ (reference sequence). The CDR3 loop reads CASRETGTGLNYGYTF. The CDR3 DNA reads TGTGCCAGCAGGGAAACCGGGACAGGGCTTAACTATGGCTACACCTTC.

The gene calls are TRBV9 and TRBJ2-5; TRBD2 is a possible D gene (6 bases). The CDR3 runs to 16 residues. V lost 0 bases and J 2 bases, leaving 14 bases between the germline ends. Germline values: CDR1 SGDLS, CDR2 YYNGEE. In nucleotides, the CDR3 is TGTGCCAGCAGCGTAGGCAGACTAGTCGAGCAAGAGACCCAGTACTTC. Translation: CASSVGRLVEQETQYF.